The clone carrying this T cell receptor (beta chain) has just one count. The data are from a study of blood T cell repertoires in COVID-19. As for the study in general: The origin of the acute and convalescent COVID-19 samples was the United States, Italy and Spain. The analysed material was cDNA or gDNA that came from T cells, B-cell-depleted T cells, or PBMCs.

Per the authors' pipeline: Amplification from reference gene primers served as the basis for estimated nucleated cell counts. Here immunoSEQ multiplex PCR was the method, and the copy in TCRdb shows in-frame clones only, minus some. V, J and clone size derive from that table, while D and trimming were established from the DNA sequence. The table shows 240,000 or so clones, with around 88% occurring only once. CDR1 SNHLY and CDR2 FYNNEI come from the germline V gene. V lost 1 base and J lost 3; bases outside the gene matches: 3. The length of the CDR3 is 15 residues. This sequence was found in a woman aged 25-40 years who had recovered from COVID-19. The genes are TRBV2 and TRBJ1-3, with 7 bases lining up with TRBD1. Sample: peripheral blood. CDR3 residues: CASSEVTGHGNTIYF. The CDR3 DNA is TGTGCCAGCAGTGAAGTGACAGGGCATGGAAACACCATATATTTT.